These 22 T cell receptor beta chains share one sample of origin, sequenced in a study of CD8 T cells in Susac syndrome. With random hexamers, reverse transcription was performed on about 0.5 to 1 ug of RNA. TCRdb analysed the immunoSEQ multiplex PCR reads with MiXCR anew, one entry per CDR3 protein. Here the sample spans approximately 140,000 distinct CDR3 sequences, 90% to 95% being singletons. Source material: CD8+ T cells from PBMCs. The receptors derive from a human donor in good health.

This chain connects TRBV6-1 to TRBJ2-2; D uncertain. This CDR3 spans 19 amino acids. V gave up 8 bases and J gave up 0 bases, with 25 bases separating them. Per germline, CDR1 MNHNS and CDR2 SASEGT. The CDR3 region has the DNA TGTGCCAGCCGAGGAAAATACCAAATCGACCAGGCGAACACCGGGGAGCTGTTTTTT. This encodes CASRGKYQIDQANTGELFF.

The CDR3 loop reads CATSETVLTGELFF. The CDR3 DNA reads TGTGCCACCAGTGAGACAGTACTCACCGGGGAGCTGTTTTTT. This rearrangement joins TRBV24-1 to TRBJ2-2; weak D call: TRBD1 (5 bases). Germline V gene sequence: CDR1 KGHDR, CDR2 SFDVKD. The CDR3 totals 14 residues. V lost 4 bases to trimming and J lost 4 bases, with 9 bases between them.

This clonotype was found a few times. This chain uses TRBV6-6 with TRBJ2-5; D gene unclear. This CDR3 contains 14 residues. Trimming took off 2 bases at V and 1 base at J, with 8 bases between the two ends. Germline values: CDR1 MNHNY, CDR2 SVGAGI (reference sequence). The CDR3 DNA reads TGTGCCAGCAGTTACGGGCAGCTCCAAGAGACCCAGTACTTC. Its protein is CASSYGQLQETQYF.

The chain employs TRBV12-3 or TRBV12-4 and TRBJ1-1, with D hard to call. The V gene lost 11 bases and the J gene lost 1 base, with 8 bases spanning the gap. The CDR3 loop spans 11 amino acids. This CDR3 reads CALEANTEAFF. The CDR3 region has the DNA TGTGCCCTGGAGGCGAACACTGAAGCTTTCTTT.

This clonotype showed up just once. CDR3 amino acids: CASTPPPFRVNYEQYF. DNA of the CDR3: TGTGCCAGCACCCCGCCCCCGTTTCGGGTCAACTACGAGCAGTACTTC. The rearrangement uses TRBV6-2 or TRBV6-3 and TRBJ2-7; no firm D call. CDR3 length: 16 amino acids. Trimming removed 7 bases from V and 3 bases from J, with 22 bases in between. The germline V gene has CDR1 MNHEY and CDR2 SVGEGT.

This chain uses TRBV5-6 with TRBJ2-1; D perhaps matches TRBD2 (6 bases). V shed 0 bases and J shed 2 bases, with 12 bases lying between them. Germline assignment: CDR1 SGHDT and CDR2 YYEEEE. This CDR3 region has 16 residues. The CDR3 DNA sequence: TGTGCCAGCAGCTTGGCCGGAGGGTATCCCTACAATGAGCAGTTCTTC. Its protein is CASSLAGGYPYNEQFF.

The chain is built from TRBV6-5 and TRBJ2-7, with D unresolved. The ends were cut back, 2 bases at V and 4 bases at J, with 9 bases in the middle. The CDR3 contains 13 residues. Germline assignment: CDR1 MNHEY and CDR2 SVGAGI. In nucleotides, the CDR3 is TGTGCCAGCAGTTACCGTCCTGATTACGAGCAGTACTTC. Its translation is CASSYRPDYEQYF.

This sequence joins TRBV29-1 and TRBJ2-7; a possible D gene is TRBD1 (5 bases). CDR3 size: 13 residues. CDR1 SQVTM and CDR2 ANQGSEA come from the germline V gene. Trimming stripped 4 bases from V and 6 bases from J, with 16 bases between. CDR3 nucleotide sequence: TGCAGCGTTGTCCTCGAGCCCCAGGGCGAGCAGTACTTC. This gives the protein CSVVLEPQGEQYF.

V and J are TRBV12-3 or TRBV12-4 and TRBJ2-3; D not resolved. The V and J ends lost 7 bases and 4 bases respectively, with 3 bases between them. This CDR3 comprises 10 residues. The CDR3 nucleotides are TGTGCCAGCAATGCAGATACGCAGTATTTT. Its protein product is CASNADTQYF.

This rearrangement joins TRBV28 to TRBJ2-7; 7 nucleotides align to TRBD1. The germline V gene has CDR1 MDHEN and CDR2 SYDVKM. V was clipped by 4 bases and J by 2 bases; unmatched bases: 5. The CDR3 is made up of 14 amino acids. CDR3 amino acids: CASSWRQGPYEQYF. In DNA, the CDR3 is TGTGCCAGCAGTTGGAGACAGGGTCCCTACGAGCAGTACTTC.

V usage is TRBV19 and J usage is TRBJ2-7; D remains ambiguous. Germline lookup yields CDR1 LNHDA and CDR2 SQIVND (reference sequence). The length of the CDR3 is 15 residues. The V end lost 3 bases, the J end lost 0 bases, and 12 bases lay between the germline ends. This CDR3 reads CASSISQPPSYEQYF. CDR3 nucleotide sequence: TGTGCCAGTAGTATCTCCCAGCCACCCTCCTACGAGCAGTACTTC.

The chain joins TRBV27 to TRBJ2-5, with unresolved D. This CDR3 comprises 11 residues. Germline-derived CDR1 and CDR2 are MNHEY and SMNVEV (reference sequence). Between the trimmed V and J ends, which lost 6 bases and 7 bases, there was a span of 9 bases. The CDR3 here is CASRDLLTQYF. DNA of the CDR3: TGTGCCAGCAGGGATCTTCTGACCCAGTACTTC.

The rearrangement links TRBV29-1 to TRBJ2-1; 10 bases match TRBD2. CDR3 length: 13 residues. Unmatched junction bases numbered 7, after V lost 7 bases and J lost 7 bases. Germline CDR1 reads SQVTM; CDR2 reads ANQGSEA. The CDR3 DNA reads TGCAGCGCTCCACTAGCGGGGATAAATGAGCAGTTCTTC. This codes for CSAPLAGINEQFF.

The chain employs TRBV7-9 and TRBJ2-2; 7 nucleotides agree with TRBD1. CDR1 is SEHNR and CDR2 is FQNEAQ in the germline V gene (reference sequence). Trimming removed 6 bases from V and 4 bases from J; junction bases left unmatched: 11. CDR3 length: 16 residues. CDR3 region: CASRSTGDGATGELFF. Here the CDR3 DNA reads TGTGCCAGCAGATCCACAGGGGACGGCGCCACCGGGGAGCTGTTTTTT.

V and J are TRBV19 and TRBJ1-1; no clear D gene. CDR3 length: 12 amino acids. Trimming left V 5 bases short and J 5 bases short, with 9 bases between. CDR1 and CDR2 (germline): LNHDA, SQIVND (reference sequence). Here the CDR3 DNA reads TGTGCCAGTAGTCCCTTTGGGACTGAAGCTTTCTTT. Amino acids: CASSPFGTEAFF.

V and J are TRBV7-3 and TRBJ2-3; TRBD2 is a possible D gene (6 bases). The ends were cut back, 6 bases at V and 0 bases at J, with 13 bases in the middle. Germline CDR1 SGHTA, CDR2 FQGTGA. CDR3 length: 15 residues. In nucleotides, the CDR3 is TGTGCCAGCAGTTACGACGCGGGGAGCACAGATACGCAGTATTTT. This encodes CASSYDAGSTDTQYF.

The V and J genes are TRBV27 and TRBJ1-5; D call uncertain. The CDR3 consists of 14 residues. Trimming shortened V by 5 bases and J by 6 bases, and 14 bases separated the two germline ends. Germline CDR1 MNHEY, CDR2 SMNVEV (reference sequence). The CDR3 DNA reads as TGTGCCAGCAGTCCTGCTGCCCAGCGTCAGCCCCAGCATTTT. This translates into CASSPAAQRQPQHF.

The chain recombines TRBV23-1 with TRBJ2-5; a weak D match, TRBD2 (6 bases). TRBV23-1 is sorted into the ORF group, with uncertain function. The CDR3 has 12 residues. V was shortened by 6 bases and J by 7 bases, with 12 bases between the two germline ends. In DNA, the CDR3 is TGCGCCAGCAGACGCGGGGAAAGGACCCAGTACTTC. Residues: CASRRGERTQYF.

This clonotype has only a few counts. This CDR3 reads CSVWNTEAFF. CDR3 nucleotides: TGCAGCGTCTGGAACACTGAAGCTTTCTTT. The gene calls are TRBV29-1 and TRBJ1-1; D not resolved. Trimming left V 6 bases short and J 1 base short, with 3 bases between. Looked up from germline, CDR1 is SQVTM and CDR2 is ANQGSEA. The CDR3 is made up of 10 amino acids. Looking up the rest from reference TRBV29-1 and TRBJ1-1 gives the full variable domain: SAVISQKPSRDICQRGTSLTIQCQVDSQVTMMFWYRQQPGQSLTLIATANQGSEATYESGFVIDKFPISRPNLTFSTLTVSNMSPEDSSIYLCSVWNTEAFFGQGTRLTVV.

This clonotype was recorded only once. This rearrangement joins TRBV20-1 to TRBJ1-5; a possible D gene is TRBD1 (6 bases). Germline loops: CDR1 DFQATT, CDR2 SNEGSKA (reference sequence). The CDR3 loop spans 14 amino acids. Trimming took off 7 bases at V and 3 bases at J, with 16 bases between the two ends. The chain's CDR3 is CSVTNRENNQPQHF. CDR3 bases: TGCAGTGTTACTAACAGGGAGAACAATCAGCCCCAGCATTTT.

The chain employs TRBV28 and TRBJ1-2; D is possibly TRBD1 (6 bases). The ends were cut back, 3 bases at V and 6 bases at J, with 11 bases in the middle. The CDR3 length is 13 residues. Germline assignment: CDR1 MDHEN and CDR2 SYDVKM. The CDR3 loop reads CASSLFPGDGYTF. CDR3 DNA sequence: TGTGCCAGCAGTTTGTTTCCAGGGGATGGCTACACCTTC.

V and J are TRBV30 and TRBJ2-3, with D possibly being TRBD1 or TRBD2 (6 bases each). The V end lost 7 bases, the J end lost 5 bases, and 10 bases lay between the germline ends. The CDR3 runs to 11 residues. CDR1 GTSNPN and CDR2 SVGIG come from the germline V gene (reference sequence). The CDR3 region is CASKGGDTQYF. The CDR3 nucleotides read TGTGCCTCTAAGGGGGGAGATACGCAGTATTTT.